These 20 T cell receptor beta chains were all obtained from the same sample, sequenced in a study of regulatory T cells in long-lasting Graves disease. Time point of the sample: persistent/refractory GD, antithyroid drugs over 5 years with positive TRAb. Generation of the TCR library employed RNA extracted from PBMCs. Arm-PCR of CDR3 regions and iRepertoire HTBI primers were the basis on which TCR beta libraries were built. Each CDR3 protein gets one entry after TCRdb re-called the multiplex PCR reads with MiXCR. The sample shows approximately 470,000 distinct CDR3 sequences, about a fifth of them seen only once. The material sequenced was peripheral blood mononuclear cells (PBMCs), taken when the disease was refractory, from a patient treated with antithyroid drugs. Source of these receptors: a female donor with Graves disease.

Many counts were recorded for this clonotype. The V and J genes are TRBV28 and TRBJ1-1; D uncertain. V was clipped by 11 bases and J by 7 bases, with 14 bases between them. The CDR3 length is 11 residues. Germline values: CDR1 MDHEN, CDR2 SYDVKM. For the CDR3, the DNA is TGTGCCTGTCTTCTGTTTAATGAAGCTTTCTTT. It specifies CACLLFNEAFF.

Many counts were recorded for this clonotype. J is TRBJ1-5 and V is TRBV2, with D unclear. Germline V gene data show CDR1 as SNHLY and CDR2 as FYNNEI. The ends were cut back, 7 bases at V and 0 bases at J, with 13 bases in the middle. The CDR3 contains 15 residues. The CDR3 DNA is TGTGCCAGCACTCAATTGGGGTATAGCAATCAGCCCCAGCATTTT. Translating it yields CASTQLGYSNQPQHF.

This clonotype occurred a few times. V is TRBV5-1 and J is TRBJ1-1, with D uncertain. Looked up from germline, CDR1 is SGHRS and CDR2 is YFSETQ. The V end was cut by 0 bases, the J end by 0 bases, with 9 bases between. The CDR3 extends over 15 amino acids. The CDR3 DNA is TGCGCCAGCAGCTTGGGGACCCGACTGAACACTGAAGCTTTCTTT. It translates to CASSLGTRLNTEAFF.

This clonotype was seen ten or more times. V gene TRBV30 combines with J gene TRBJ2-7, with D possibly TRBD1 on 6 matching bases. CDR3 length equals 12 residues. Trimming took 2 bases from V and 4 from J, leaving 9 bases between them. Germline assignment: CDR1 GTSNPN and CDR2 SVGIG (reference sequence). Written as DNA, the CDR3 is TGTGCCTGGAGTCCAGGGGAATACGAGCAGTACTTC. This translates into CAWSPGEYEQYF.

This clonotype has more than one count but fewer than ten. The CDR3 bases are TGTGCCAGCAGCCTATATCGACAGGGGGCCAACGAGCAGTACTTC. It yields the protein CASSLYRQGANEQYF. The chain has TRBV5-6 and TRBJ2-7; 10 bases agree with TRBD1. The V gene end was trimmed by 4 bases and the J gene end by 5 bases; junction bases not matched to a gene: 9. CDR3 size: 15 residues. Germline V lookup: CDR1 SGHDT, CDR2 YYEEEE.

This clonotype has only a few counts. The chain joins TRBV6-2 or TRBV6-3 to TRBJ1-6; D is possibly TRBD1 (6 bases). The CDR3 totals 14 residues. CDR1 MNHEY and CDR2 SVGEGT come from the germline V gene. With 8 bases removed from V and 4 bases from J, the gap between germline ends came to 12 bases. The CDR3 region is CASVRTAYNSPLHF. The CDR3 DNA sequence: TGTGCCAGCGTCAGGACAGCTTATAATTCACCCCTCCACTTT.

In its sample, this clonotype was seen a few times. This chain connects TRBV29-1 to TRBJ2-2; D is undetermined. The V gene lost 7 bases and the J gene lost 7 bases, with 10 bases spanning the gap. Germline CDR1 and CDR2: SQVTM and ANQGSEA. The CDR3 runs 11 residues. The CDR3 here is CSAHKGGELFF. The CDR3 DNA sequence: TGCAGCGCCCACAAGGGCGGGGAGCTGTTTTTT.

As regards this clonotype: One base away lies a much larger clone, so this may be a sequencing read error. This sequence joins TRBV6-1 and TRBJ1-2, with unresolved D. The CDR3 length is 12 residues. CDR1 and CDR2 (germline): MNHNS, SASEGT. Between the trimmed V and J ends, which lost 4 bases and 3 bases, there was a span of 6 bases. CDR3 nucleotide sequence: TGTGCCAGCAGTGGGGTTGACTATGGCTACACCTTC. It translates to CASSGVDYGYTF.

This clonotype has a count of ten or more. The CDR3 loop reads CASSQVKKNSYEQYF. CDR3 bases: TGTGCCAGCAGCCAAGTGAAGAAAAACTCCTACGAGCAGTACTTC. The chain is built from TRBV14 and TRBJ2-7; D not certain. The CDR3 contains 15 residues. Germline V lookup: CDR1 SGHDN, CDR2 FVKESK. Trimming took 1 base from V and 0 from J, leaving 10 bases between them.

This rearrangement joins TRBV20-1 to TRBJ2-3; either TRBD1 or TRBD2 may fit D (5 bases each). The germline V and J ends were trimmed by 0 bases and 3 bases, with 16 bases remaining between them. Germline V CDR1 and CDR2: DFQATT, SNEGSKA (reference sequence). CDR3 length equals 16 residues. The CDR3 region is CSARDLAHWGTDTQYF. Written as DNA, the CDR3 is TGCAGTGCTAGAGATCTTGCACACTGGGGGACAGATACGCAGTATTTT.

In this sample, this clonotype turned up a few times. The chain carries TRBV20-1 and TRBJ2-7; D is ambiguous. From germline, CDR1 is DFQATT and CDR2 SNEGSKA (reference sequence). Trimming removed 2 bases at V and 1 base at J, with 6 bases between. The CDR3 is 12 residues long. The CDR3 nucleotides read TGCAGTGCTAGAATAACATCCTACGAGCAGTACTTC. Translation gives CSARITSYEQYF.

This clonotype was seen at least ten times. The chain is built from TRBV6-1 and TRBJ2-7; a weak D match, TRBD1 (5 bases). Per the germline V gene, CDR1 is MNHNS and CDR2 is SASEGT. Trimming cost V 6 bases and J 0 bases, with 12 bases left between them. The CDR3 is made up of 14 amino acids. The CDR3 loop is CASRFGALSYEQYF. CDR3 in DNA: TGTGCCAGCAGATTTGGGGCCCTCTCCTACGAGCAGTACTTC.

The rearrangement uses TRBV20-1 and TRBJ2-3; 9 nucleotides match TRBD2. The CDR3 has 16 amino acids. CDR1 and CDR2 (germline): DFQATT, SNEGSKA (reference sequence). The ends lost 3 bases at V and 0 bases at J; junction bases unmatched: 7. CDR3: CSASLRGGSSTDTQYF. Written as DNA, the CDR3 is TGCAGTGCTAGTTTGCGGGGGGGGTCTAGCACAGATACGCAGTATTTT.

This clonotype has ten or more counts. The CDR3 sequence is CSVSPGLAGKETQYF. The CDR3 nucleotides read TGCAGCGTTTCACCGGGACTAGCGGGCAAAGAGACCCAGTACTTC. The chain carries TRBV29-1 and TRBJ2-5, with 12 bases that match TRBD2. The CDR3 has 15 amino acids. CDR1 SQVTM and CDR2 ANQGSEA come from the germline V gene. V lost 5 bases, J lost 3 bases, and 7 bases stayed unmatched.

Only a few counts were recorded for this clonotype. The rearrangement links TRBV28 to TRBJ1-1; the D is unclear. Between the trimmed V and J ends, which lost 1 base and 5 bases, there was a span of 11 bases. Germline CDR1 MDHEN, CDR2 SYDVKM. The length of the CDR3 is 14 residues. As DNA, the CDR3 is TGTGCCAGCAGTTTATACTGGGTTGGGACTGAAGCTTTCTTT. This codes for CASSLYWVGTEAFF.

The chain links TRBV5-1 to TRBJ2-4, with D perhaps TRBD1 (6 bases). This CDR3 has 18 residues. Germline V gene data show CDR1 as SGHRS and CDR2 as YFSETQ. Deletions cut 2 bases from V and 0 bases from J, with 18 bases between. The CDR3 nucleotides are TGCGCCAGCAGCTTAGGCCTGAACAGGGCTTTAGCCAAAAACATTCAGTACTTC. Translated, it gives CASSLGLNRALAKNIQYF.

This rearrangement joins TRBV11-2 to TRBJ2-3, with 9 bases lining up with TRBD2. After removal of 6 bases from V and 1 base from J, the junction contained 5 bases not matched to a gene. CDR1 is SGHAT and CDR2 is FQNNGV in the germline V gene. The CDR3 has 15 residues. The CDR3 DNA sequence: TGTGCCAGCAGTCATAAGCGGGAGGGCACAGATACGCAGTATTTT. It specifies CASSHKREGTDTQYF.

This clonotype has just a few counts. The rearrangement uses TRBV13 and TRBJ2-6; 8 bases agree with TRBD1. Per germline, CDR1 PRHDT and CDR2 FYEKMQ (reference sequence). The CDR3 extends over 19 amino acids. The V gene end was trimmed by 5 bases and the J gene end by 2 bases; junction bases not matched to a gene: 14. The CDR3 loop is CASSPKFVAGGAGANVLTF. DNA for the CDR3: TGTGCCAGCAGCCCAAAGTTTGTTGCAGGGGGCGCTGGGGCCAACGTCCTGACTTTC.

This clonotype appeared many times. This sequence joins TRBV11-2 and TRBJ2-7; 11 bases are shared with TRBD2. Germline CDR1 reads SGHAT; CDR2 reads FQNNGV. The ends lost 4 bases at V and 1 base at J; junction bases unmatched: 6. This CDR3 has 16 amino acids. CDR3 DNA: TGTGCCAGCAGCTCCCAAACTAGCGGGGGATCCTACGAGCAGTACTTC. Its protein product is CASSSQTSGGSYEQYF.

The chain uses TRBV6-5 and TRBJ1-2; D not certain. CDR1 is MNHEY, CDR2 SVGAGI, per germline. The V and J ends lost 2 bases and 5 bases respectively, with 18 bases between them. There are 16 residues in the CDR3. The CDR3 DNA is TGTGCCAGCAGTTACCTAGATAGCCATCGAATGTATGGCTACACCTTC. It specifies CASSYLDSHRMYGYTF.